A single T cell receptor (beta chain) is shown here with its context. The sample belongs to a study of blood T cell repertoires in COVID-19. This CDR3 region has 14 residues. With 9 bases removed from V and 0 bases from J, the gap between germline ends came to 14 bases. CDR1 KGHSH and CDR2 LQKENI come from the germline V gene. Clones were sequenced by immunoSEQ multiplex PCR, and TCRdb holds only the in-frame ones, with some missing. This sample has 180,000 or so clones; more than 70% occur once, and the top ten carry 2.8%. Sequencing was performed on peripheral blood. The receptor was derived from a woman aged 80 or older with active or convalescent COVID-19. This chain uses TRBV18 with TRBJ2-5, with D possibly being TRBD2 (5 bases). CDR3 sequence reads: CASHWTSYQETQYF. As DNA, the CDR3 is TGTGCCAGTCATTGGACTTCGTACCAAGAGACCCAGTACTTC.